The text below deals with one T cell receptor beta chain. The sample originates from a study of blood T cell repertoires in COVID-19. V dropped 5 bases and J dropped 4; count of bases not matched to a gene: 5. Per germline, CDR1 SEHNR and CDR2 FQNEAQ (reference sequence). The CDR3 covers 15 residues. Here immunoSEQ multiplex PCR was the method, and the copy in TCRdb shows in-frame clones only, minus some. The table records some 330,000 clones, 92% of them present only once. The sequence was obtained from a woman younger than 45 who had recovered from COVID-19. V is TRBV7-9 and J is TRBJ1-5, with TRBD1 identical over 10 bases. Sequences were obtained from PBMCs or T cells enriched from blood (not recorded which). CDR3 sequence: CASSRQGAGNQPQHF. CDR3 nucleotides: TGTGCCAGCAGCCGACAGGGGGCGGGGAATCAGCCCCAGCATTTT.